This is a list of T cell receptor beta chains from one sample in a study of cytomegalovirus exposure and HLA in healthy donors. The repertoire was sequenced with immunoSEQ multiplex PCR; TCRdb's copy has only in-frame clones and lacks some. Counted here are 90,000 to 100,000 clones, roughly 80% occurring once; the ten biggest clones make up around 15%. The sequencing input was PBMCs. These receptors came from a man aged 55 to 70 in good health and CMV-seropositive. The CDR3 runs from the conserved cysteine through the conserved F or W. D genes are given only for firm matches. Clone size appears in some rows only: once, few, many, or a class for an expanded clone.

V	J	D	size	DNA	CDR3
TRBV5-6	TRBJ1-2	NA	NA	TGTGCCAGCAGCTTAAGAACAGGCCGGAAATGGGGCGGCTACACCTTC	CASSLRTGRKWGGYTF
TRBV5-1	TRBJ2-7	NA	NA	TGCGCCAGCAGCGAACAGGGATCGTCGTACGAGCAGTACTTC	CASSEQGSSYEQYF
TRBV7-9	TRBJ1-1	NA	NA	TGTTCCAGCAGCTTAGAGGCTGGGCCTTACACTGAAGCTTTCTTT	CSSSLEAGPYTEAFF
TRBV2	TRBJ1-3	NA	NA	TGTGCCAGCACCCCACCAGACTCTGGAAACACCATATATTTT	CASTPPDSGNTIYF
TRBV7-2	TRBJ1-6	NA	NA	TGTGCCAGCAGCTTAGATCCAGGTTCACCCCTCCACTTT	CASSLDPGSPLHF
TRBV5-5	TRBJ2-1	NA	NA	TGTGCCAGCAGCCTCCATGAACAGTCATACTCCTACAATGAGCAGTTCTTC	CASSLHEQSYSYNEQFF
TRBV18	TRBJ1-6	TRBD1	NA	TGTGCCAGCTCGTCCGGGACAGGGGATGGGAGTTCCCACTTT	CASSSGTGDGSSHF
TRBV30	TRBJ2-7	NA	NA	TGTGCCTGGAGTGCCGGTACCTACGAGCAGTACTTC	CAWSAGTYEQYF
TRBV2	TRBJ2-1	NA	NA	TGTGCCAGCAGCCTAGGGGTTATGGAGCAGTTCTTC	CASSLGVMEQFF
TRBV7-9	TRBJ2-6	NA	few	TGTGCCAGCAGCCCCAAGGACTCACGCTCTGGGGCCAACGTCCTGACTTTC	CASSPKDSRSGANVLTF
TRBV29-1	TRBJ2-2	TRBD2	NA	TGCAGCGTGAGCTGGACTAGCGGGGGGGAGAACACCGGGGAGCTGTTTTTT	CSVSWTSGGENTGELFF
TRBV5-1	TRBJ1-2	NA	NA	TGCGCCAGCAGCCTAATCTCCGGGATGGTGGACTATGGCTACACCTTC	CASSLISGMVDYGYTF
TRBV6-5	TRBJ1-2	TRBD1	few	TGTGCCAGCAGTCAGGGACAGGCCTATGGCTACACCTTC	CASSQGQAYGYTF
TRBV14	TRBJ2-7	NA	NA	TGTGCCAGCAGCCGCCAGGGGGGATCCTACGAGCAGTACTTC	CASSRQGGSYEQYF
TRBV6-1	TRBJ2-6	NA	NA	TGTGCCAGCAGTGCCAGGGGACCTACCTCTGGGGCCAACGTCCTGACTTTC	CASSARGPTSGANVLTF